This T cell receptor beta chain stems from a study of OX40 agonist ivuxolimab in advanced cancers. Study-level information: Prior anti-PD-1, anti-PD-L1 or anti-CTLA-4 therapy did not bar entry, and roughly 40% had some. A partial response was reached by three patients: one with hepatocellular carcinoma and two with cutaneous melanoma. General study results and limits: Certain nonresponders likewise exhibited a low normalized T-cell clonal expansion.

The protocol was immunoSEQ multiplex PCR, while the TCRdb copy is restricted to in-frame clones and leaves out a portion. Found here are approximately 6,200 clones, 81% of them singletons; the top ten hold about 22%. The length of the CDR3 is 15 residues. The V end was cut by 6 bases, the J end by 7 bases, with 21 bases between. Germline V gene data show CDR1 as MNHEY and CDR2 as SVGAGI. Points on this clone: As yet, its antigen is unknown.

The V call is TRBV6-5, the J call TRBJ1-2; possibly TRBD1 for D (6 bases). The source is an adult with an advanced solid tumor such as melanoma, head and neck, liver or kidney cancer. Sequencing used CD4+ or CD8+ T cells sorted from blood, obtained in a trial of the OX40 agonist ivuxolimab. CDR3 loop: CASRYGQFSRRGYTF. The CDR3 DNA reads as TGTGCCAGCAGATACGGACAGTTCTCTAGGCGTGGCTACACCTTC.